Presented here are 3 T cell receptor beta chains from one specimen sequenced in a study of CD8+CD57+ T cells in acquired aplastic anemia. Researchers used genomic DNA as the template to profile TCR beta VDJ and CDR3. TCRdb processed the reads anew with MiXCR; each CDR3 protein has one entry. The repertoire holds roughly 250,000 distinct CDR3 sequences, with 82% as singletons. By flow cytometry, patients selected for sequencing had shown an expansion of CD8+CD57+ cells. Sequencing was carried out using sorted CD4+, CD8+, or CD8+CD57+ T cells (not recorded which) from PBMCs. The receptors originated from a human donor with aplastic anemia.

On this clonotype: Its ends do not fully match the called genes, so a read error is possible. The rearrangement joins TRBV7-9 to TRBJ2-7; 9 bases line up with TRBD1. CDR3 length: 14 residues. From germline, CDR1 is SEHNR and CDR2 FQNEAQ (reference sequence). The CDR3 sequence: CAGQGSRGAQDFGF. The CDR3 DNA follows: TGTGCCGGACAGGGGTCTCGGGGGGCACAGGACTTCGGGTTC.

This clonotype came up many times. This chain connects TRBV6-2 or TRBV6-3 to TRBJ2-3; D is unclear. The V and J ends lost 6 bases and 1 base respectively, with 2 bases between them. Germline CDR1 and CDR2: MNHEY and SVGEGT. The CDR3 contains 11 residues. The DNA for the CDR3 is TGTGCCAGCAGCCGCACAGATACGCAGTATTTT. Translating it yields CASSRTDTQYF.

This chain joins TRBV7-3 and TRBJ2-7; 7 bases agree with TRBD2. The J call could be wrong; TRBJ2-1 is a better fit for the DNA end. Germline values: CDR1 SGHTA, CDR2 FQGTGA. This CDR3 region has 14 residues. The DNA of the CDR3 is TGTGCCAGCAGCGGGTGGGGGGGTTGGGATGAGCAGTTCTTC. Translated: CASSGWGGWDEQFF.